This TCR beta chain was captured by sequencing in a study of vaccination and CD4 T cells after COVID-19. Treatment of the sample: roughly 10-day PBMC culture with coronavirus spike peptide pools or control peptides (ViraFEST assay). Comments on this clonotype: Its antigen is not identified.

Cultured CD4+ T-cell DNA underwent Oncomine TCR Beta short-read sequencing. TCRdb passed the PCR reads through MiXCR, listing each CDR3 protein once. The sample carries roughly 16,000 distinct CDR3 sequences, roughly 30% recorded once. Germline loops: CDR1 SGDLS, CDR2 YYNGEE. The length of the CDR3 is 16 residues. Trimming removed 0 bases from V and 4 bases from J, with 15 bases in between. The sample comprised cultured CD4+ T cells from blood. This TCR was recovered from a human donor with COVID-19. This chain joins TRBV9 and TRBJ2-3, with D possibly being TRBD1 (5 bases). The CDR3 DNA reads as TGTGCCAGCAGCGTAGCAAGGGGTATAGGTGCAGATACGCAGTATTTT. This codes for CASSVARGIGADTQYF.